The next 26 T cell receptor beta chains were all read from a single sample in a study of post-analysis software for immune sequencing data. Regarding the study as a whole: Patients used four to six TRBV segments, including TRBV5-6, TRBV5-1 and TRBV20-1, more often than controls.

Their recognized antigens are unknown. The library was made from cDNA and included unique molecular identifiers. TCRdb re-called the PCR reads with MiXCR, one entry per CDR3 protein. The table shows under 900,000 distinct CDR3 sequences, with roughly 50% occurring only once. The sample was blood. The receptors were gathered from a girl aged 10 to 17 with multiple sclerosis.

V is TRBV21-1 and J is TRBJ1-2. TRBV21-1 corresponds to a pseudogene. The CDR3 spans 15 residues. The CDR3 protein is CASSIQPVPSYGYTF. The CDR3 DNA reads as TGTGCCAGCAGCATCCAACCGGTTCCCAGCTATGGCTACACCTTC.

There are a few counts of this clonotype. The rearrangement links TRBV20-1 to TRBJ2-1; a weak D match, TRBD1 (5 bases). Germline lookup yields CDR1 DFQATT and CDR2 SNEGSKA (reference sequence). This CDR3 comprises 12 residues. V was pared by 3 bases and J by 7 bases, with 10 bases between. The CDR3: CSASDKGNEQFF. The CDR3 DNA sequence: TGCAGTGCTAGTGACAAGGGGAATGAGCAGTTCTTC.

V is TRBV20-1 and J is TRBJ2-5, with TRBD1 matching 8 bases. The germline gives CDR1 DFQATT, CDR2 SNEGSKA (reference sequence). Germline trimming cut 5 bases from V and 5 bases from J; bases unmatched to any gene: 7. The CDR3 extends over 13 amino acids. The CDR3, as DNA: TGCAGTGCTCGGAAGGACAGGGACGAGACCCAGTACTTC. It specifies CSARKDRDETQYF.

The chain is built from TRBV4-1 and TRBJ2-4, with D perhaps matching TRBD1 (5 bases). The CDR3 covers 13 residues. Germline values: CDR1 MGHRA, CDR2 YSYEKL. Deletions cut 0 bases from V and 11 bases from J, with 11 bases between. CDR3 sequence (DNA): TGCGCCAGCAGCCAAGAGGTCCTGACAGTTCAGTACTTC. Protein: CASSQEVLTVQYF.

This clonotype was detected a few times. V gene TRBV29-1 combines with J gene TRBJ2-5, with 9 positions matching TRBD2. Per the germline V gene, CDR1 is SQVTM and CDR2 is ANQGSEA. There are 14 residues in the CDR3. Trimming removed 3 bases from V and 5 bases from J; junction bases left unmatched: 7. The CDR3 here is CSVDLLAGGETQYF. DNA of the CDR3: TGCAGCGTTGATTTACTAGCGGGTGGGGAGACCCAGTACTTC.

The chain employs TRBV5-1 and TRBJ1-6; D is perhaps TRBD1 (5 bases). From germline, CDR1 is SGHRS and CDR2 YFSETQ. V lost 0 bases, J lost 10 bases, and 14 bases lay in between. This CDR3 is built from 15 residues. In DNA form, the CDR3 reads TGCGCCAGCAGCTTGGACGGGGGGGGAAACTCACCCCTCCACTTT. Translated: CASSLDGGGNSPLHF. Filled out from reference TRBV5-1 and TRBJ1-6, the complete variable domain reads KAGVTQTPRYLIKTRGQQVTLSCSPISGHRSVSWYQQTPGQGLQFLFEYFSETQRNKGNFPGRFSGRQFSNSRSEMNVSTLELGDSALYLCASSLDGGGNSPLHFGNGTRLTVT.

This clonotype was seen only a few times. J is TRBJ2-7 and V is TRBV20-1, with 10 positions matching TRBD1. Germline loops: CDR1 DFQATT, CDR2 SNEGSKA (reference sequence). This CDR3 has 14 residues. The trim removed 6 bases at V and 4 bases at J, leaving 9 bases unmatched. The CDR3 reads CSAVFGTGVYEQYF. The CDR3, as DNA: TGCAGTGCGGTATTCGGGACAGGGGTTTACGAGCAGTACTTC.

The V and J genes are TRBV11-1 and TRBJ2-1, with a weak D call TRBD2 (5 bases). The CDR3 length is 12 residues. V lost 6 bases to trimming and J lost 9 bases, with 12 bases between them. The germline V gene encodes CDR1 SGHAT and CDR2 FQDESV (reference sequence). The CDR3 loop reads CASRTRRGEQFF. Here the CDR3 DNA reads TGTGCCAGCAGAACCCGACGGGGTGAGCAGTTCTTC.

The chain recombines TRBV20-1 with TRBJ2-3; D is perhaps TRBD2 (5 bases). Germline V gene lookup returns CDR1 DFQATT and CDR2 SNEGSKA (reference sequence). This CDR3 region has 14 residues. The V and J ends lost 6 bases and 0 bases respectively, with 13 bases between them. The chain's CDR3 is CSAVRDSSTDTQYF. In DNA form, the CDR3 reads TGCAGTGCCGTTCGGGATTCTAGCACAGATACGCAGTATTTT.

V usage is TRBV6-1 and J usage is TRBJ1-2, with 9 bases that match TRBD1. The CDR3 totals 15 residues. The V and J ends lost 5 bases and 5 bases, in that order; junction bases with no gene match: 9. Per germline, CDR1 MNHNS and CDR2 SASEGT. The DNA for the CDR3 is TGTGCCAGCAGTTCAATCGGACAGGGGCCGTATGGCTACACCTTC. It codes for CASSSIGQGPYGYTF.

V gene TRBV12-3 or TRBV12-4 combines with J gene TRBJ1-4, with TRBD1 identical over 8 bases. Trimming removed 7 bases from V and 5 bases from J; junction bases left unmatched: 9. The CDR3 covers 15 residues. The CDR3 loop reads CASTRDRPSNEKLFF. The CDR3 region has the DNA TGTGCCAGCACGCGGGACAGGCCTTCGAATGAAAAACTGTTTTTT.

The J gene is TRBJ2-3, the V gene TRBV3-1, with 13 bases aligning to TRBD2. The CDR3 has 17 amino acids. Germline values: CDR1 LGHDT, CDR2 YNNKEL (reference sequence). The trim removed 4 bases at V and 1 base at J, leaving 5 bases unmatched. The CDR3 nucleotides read TGTGCCAGCAGCCTACTAGCGGGGGGGTGGGGCACAGATACGCAGTATTTT. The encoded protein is CASSLLAGGWGTDTQYF.

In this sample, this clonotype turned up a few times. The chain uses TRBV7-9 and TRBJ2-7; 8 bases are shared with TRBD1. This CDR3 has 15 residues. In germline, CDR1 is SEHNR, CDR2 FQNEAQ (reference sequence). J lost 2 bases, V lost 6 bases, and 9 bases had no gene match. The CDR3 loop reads CASSIQGDPTYEQYF. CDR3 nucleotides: TGTGCCAGCAGTATACAGGGGGACCCCACCTACGAGCAGTACTTC.

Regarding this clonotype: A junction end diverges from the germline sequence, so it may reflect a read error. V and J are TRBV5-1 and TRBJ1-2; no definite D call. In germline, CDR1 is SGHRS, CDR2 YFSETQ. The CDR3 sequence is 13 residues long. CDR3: CAGSFTPEYGYTF. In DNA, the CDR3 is TGCGCCGGCAGCTTTACCCCGGAGTATGGCTACACCTTC.

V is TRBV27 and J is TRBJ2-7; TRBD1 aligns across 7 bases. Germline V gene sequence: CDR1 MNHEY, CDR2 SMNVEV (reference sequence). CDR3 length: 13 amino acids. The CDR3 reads CASARGAGGEQYF. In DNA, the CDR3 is TGTGCGAGCGCAAGGGGTGCAGGGGGCGAGCAGTACTTC.

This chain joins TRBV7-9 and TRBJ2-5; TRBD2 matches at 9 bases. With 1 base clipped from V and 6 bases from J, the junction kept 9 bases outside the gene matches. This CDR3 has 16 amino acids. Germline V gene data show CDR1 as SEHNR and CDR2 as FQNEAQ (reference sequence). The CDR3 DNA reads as TGTGCCAGCAGCTTAGTGGCTAGCGGGGCGATCCAGACCCAGTACTTC. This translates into CASSLVASGAIQTQYF.

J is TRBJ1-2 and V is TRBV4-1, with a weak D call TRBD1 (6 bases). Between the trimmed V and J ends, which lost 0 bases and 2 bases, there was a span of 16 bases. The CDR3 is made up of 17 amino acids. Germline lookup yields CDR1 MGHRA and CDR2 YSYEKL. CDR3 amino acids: CASSQDRLTGRNYGYTF. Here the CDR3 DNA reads TGCGCCAGCAGCCAAGATAGGTTAACAGGGAGGAACTATGGCTACACCTTC.

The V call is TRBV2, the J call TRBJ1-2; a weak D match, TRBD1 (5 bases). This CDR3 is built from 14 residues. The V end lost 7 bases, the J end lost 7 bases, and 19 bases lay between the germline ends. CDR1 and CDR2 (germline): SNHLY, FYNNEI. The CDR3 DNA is TGTGCCAGCACCGGAGCGGGGCGCGGCTCTGGCTACACCTTC. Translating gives CASTGAGRGSGYTF.

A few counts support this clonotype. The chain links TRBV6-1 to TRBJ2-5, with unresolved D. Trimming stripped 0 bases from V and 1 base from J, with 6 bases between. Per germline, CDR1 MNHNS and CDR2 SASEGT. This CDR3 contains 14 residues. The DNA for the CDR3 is TGTGCCAGCAGTGAAGCGCTTGTCCAAGAGACCCAGTACTTC. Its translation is CASSEALVQETQYF.

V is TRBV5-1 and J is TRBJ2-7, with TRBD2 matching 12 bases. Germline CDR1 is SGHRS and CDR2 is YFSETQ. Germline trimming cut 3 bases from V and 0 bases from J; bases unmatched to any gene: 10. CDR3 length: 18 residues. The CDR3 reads CASSYGLAGTLSSYEQYF. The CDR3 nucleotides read TGCGCCAGCAGCTACGGACTAGCGGGGACCCTAAGCTCCTACGAGCAGTACTTC.

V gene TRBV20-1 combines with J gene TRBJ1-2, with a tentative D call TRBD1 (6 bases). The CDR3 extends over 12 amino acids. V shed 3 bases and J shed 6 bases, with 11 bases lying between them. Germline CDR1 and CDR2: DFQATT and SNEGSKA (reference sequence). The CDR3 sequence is CSAREQGDGYTF. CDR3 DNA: TGCAGTGCTAGGGAACAGGGAGATGGCTACACCTTC.

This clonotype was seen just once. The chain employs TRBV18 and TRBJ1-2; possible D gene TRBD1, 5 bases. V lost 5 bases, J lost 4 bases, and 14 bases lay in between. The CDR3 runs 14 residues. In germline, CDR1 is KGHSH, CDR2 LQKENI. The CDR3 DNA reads TGTGCCAGCTCAACCCAGACAGAGCTCTATGGCTACACCTTC. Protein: CASSTQTELYGYTF.

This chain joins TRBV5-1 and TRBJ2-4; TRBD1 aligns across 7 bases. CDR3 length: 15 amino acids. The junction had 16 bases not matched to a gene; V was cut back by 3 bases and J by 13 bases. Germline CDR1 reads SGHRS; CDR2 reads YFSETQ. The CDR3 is CASSSTTGQSTEQYF. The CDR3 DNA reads TGCGCCAGCAGCTCTACCACGGGACAGAGCACAGAGCAGTACTTC.

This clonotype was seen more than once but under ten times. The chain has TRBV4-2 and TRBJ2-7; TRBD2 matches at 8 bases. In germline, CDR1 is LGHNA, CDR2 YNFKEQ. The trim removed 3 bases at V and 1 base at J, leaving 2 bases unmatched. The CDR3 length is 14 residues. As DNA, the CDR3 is TGTGCCAGCAGCCACACGGGAGGGTCCTACGAGCAGTACTTC. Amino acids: CASSHTGGSYEQYF.

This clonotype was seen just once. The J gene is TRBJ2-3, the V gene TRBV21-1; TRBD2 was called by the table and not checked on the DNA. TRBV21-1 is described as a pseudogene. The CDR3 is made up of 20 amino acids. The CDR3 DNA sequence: TGTGCCAGCAGCAAAGCGCGACTTGCGGGCGGACGCCCTAGCACAGATACGCAGTATTTT. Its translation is CASSKARLAGGRPSTDTQYF.

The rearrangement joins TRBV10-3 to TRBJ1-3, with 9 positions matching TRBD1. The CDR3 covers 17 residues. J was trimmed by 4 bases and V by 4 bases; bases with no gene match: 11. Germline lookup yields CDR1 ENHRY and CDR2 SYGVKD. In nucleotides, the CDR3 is TGTGCCATCAGTGGGAACCGGGACAGGGCCGCAGGAAACACCATATATTTT. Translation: CAISGNRDRAAGNTIYF.